These 20 T cell receptor beta chains originate from one sample sequenced in a study of chemoradiotherapy in HPV16-positive cancers. The data were produced by immunoSEQ multiplex PCR, yet TCRdb's version contains in-frame clones alone and is incomplete. Here the sample spans about 12,000 clones, about two thirds being singletons. This specimen was taken from a patient who underwent chemoradiotherapy. The origin of the receptors is a human donor with HPV-associated anogenital cancer.

The CDR3 nucleotides are TGTGCCAGCAGCTTAGGACAGGGATGGCAGACCCAGTACTTC. Protein sequence: CASSLGQGWQTQYF. The V gene is TRBV7-2, the J gene TRBJ2-5, with 7 bases aligning to TRBD1. Trimming cost V 1 base and J 6 bases; bases outside gene matches: 5. This CDR3 is 14 amino acids long. Germline V CDR1 and CDR2: SGHTA, FQGNSA.

The chain links TRBV19 to TRBJ1-1, with 7 bases that match TRBD1. Losses at the gene ends were 4 bases for V and 1 base for J; bases not matched to a gene: 6. There are 15 residues in the CDR3. The germline V gene has CDR1 LNHDA and CDR2 SQIVND (reference sequence). The CDR3 sequence is CASSRQGYENTEAFF. CDR3 sequence (DNA): TGTGCCAGTAGTAGACAGGGTTATGAGAACACTGAAGCTTTCTTT. Looking up the rest from reference TRBV19 and TRBJ1-1 gives the full variable domain: DGGITQSPKYLFRKEGQNVTLSCEQNLNHDAMYWYRQDPGQGLRLIYYSQIVNDFQKGDIAEGYSVSREKKESFPLTVTSAQKNPTAFYLCASSRQGYENTEAFFGQGTRLTVV.

CDR3 sequence: CASRRLAEYNEQFF. DNA of the CDR3: TGTGCCAGTAGACGTCTAGCTGAGTACAATGAGCAGTTCTTC. The V gene is TRBV19, the J gene TRBJ2-1, with D possibly matching TRBD2 (5 bases). V lost 6 bases and J lost 4, with 13 bases in between. Germline CDR1 LNHDA, CDR2 SQIVND (reference sequence). The CDR3 has 14 amino acids.

The rearrangement joins TRBV30 to TRBJ1-1, with a possible D match to TRBD1 (6 bases). Germline CDR1 is GTSNPN and CDR2 is SVGIG (reference sequence). This CDR3 has 17 residues. V was shortened by 0 bases and J by 1 base, with 18 bases between the two germline ends. CDR3 loop: CAWSVSQGFSRNTEAFF. In DNA form, the CDR3 reads TGTGCCTGGAGTGTATCACAGGGATTCTCAAGGAACACTGAAGCTTTCTTT.

The chain uses TRBV7-9 and TRBJ2-3; the D gene is possibly TRBD2 (6 bases). The length of the CDR3 is 16 residues. V was pared by 4 bases and J by 2 bases, with 16 bases between. Germline CDR1 and CDR2: SEHNR and FQNEAQ (reference sequence). The CDR3 DNA sequence: TGTGCCAGCAGCTCACCGGTTAGCGGATACACAGATACGCAGTATTTT. This sequence encodes CASSSPVSGYTDTQYF.

This clone was detected only a few times. CDR3 in DNA: TGTGCCAGTACCGGACAGGGGGCGCGGGGCACTGAAGCTTTCTTT. Protein sequence: CASTGQGARGTEAFF. This chain connects TRBV19 to TRBJ1-1; 11 bases match TRBD1. CDR1 and CDR2 (germline): LNHDA, SQIVND (reference sequence). V lost 7 bases to trimming and J lost 4 bases; unmatched junction nucleotides: 8. The CDR3 has 15 amino acids.

This clone has a single count. V and J are TRBV7-9 and TRBJ2-2, with 8 bases matching TRBD2. Per germline, CDR1 SEHNR and CDR2 FQNEAQ (reference sequence). J lost 3 bases, V lost 6 bases, and 6 bases had no gene match. This CDR3 spans 15 amino acids. In DNA, the CDR3 is TGTGCCAGCAGGAACGGGAGGGCAGACACCGGGGAGCTGTTTTTT. It encodes CASRNGRADTGELFF.

The chain links TRBV10-2 to TRBJ1-2; TRBD1 aligns across 7 bases. V was clipped by 0 bases and J by 7 bases; unmatched bases: 8. The CDR3 is 15 amino acids. Germline CDR1 is WSHSY and CDR2 is SAAADI. The chain's CDR3 is CASSESALTGSGYTF. The CDR3 nucleotides are TGCGCCAGCAGTGAGTCGGCCTTGACAGGGTCTGGCTACACCTTC.

The chain joins TRBV4-1 to TRBJ2-1; D possibly corresponds to TRBD2 (6 bases). CDR1 and CDR2 from the germline V gene are MGHRA and YSYEKL. This CDR3 is built from 15 residues. Deletions cut 2 bases from V and 7 bases from J, with 15 bases between. CDR3 sequence reads: CASSQQGDFLNEQFF. The CDR3 nucleotides are TGCGCCAGCAGCCAACAAGGGGACTTTTTAAATGAGCAGTTCTTC.

The rearrangement links TRBV11-2 to TRBJ2-1, with TRBD1 matching 10 bases. V gave up 5 bases and J gave up 6 bases; unmatched junction bases: 10. CDR3 length: 16 amino acids. Germline CDR1 is SGHAT and CDR2 is FQNNGV. The CDR3 sequence: CASSPPPDRGVNEQFF. CDR3 bases: TGTGCCAGCAGCCCCCCTCCGGACAGGGGGGTCAATGAGCAGTTCTTC.

The chain recombines TRBV5-6 with TRBJ2-2; TRBD2 might be the D (6 bases). The V and J ends lost 4 bases and 4 bases respectively, with 11 bases between them. Germline assignment: CDR1 SGHDT and CDR2 YYEEEE. The CDR3 consists of 14 residues. The CDR3 region has the DNA TGTGCCAGCAGCAGACTAGTCTCCACCGGGGAGCTGTTTTTT. The encoded protein is CASSRLVSTGELFF.

The chain links TRBV6-1 to TRBJ2-5; D gene unclear. Germline V gives CDR1 MNHNS, CDR2 SASEGT. This CDR3 has 12 residues. V gave up 2 bases and J gave up 5 bases, with 6 bases separating them. CDR3 sequence reads: CASSELAETQYF. CDR3 nucleotides: TGTGCCAGCAGTGAATTGGCTGAGACCCAGTACTTC.

V usage is TRBV19 and J usage is TRBJ2-1; D might be TRBD2 (5 bases). V was clipped by 7 bases and J by 5 bases, with 15 bases between them. The germline V gene has CDR1 LNHDA and CDR2 SQIVND (reference sequence). The length of the CDR3 is 14 residues. In nucleotides, the CDR3 is TGTGCCAGTACAAACGGCCCGGGGAACAATGAGCAGTTCTTC. Translation: CASTNGPGNNEQFF.

The chain employs TRBV19 and TRBJ1-1; TRBD1 is a possible D gene (5 bases). Per germline, CDR1 LNHDA and CDR2 SQIVND (reference sequence). V lost 3 bases, J lost 8 bases, and 13 bases lay in between. The CDR3 runs 13 residues. The CDR3 spells CASSIRGAAEAFF. The CDR3 DNA reads as TGTGCCAGTAGTATTCGAGGGGCCGCGGAAGCTTTCTTT.

The chain carries TRBV19 and TRBJ2-7, with D uncertain. Looked up from germline, CDR1 is LNHDA and CDR2 is SQIVND (reference sequence). Trimming left V 3 bases short and J 0 bases short, with 9 bases between. The CDR3 is made up of 14 amino acids. CDR3 region: CASSISWSSYEQYF. In DNA form, the CDR3 reads TGTGCCAGTAGTATTAGCTGGTCCTCCTACGAGCAGTACTTC.

V gene TRBV6-4 combines with J gene TRBJ2-3, with 8 positions matching TRBD2. The CDR3 consists of 15 residues. CDR1 is MRHNA, CDR2 SNTAGT, per germline. Trimming cost V 8 bases and J 7 bases; bases outside gene matches: 14. The CDR3 sequence is CASSSAAGGLNTQYF. The DNA of the CDR3 is TGTGCCAGCTCTAGCGCCGCGGGAGGCTTGAATACGCAGTATTTT.

The chain recombines TRBV4-1 with TRBJ2-5, with D unclear. The DNA matches TRBJ2-7 better at its end, which makes the J call doubtful. Germline loops: CDR1 MGHRA, CDR2 YSYEKL. The CDR3 loop spans 15 amino acids. CDR3 sequence reads: CASSQPTGKPYEQYF. The CDR3 bases are TGCGCCAGCAGCCAACCCACCGGAAAGCCCTACGAGCAGTACTTC.

V is TRBV7-2 and J is TRBJ2-1; D is uncertain. V lost 1 base, J lost 7 bases, and 14 bases lay in between. Germline V gives CDR1 SGHTA, CDR2 FQGNSA. The CDR3 consists of 15 residues. CDR3 protein: CASSLVLTSRNEQFF. DNA of the CDR3: TGTGCCAGCAGCTTAGTCCTTACCTCCAGGAATGAGCAGTTCTTC.

The rearrangement links TRBV5-5 to TRBJ2-3; TRBD1 is a possible D gene (5 bases). The CDR3 has 14 residues. Trimming took off 0 bases at V and 3 bases at J, with 8 bases between the two ends. Germline assignment: CDR1 SGHKS and CDR2 YYEKEE (reference sequence). The CDR3 protein is CASSLGQKTDTQYF. In DNA form, the CDR3 reads TGTGCCAGCAGCTTGGGACAGAAAACAGATACGCAGTATTTT. Combining the CDR3 with reference TRBV5-5 and TRBJ2-3 gives the whole variable domain DAGVTQSPTHLIKTRGQQVTLRCSPISGHKSVSWYQQVLGQGPQFIFQYYEKEERGRGNFPDRFSARQFPNYSSELNVNALLLGDSALYLCASSLGQKTDTQYFGPGTRLTVL.

The J gene is TRBJ1-1, the V gene TRBV5-5, with a possible D match to TRBD1 (6 bases). The germline CDR1 and CDR2 sequences are SGHKS and YYEKEE (reference sequence). The length of the CDR3 is 13 residues. Trimming took 4 bases from V and 3 from J, leaving 10 bases between them. The CDR3 DNA sequence: TGTGCCAGCAGCCTACAGGGATACACTGAAGCTTTCTTT. It yields the protein CASSLQGYTEAFF.